This is a list of T cell receptor beta chains from one sample in a study of blood T cell repertoires in COVID-19. The repertoire was sequenced with immunoSEQ multiplex PCR; TCRdb's copy has only in-frame clones and lacks some. The sample includes some 250,000 clones, under 90% of them seen just once. Sequencing was performed on peripheral blood. The receptor set was obtained from a man in his 60s with acute or convalescent COVID-19. Each CDR3 is given with its conserved first and last residue. The order of the fields is D gene, clone size, J gene, V gene, CDR3 DNA, CDR3 protein. D genes are given only for firm matches. Size is omitted from some rows. Given values are once, few, many or a class for expanded clones.

d_gene: TRBD1; abundance: NA; j_gene: TRBJ2-7; v_gene: TRBV7-2; CDR3nt: TGTGCCAGCGCTGGACAGGCCGCGGGTGGAGAGCAGTACTTC; CDR3aa: CASAGQAAGGEQYF
d_gene: NA; abundance: once; j_gene: TRBJ2-3; v_gene: TRBV7-2; CDR3nt: TGTGCCAGCAGCTTAAACAGCCTACACACAGATACGCAGTATTTT; CDR3aa: CASSLNSLHTDTQYF
d_gene: TRBD2; abundance: NA; j_gene: TRBJ2-1; v_gene: TRBV7-8; CDR3nt: TGTGCCAGCAGCTTAAGAATCTATCTAGCGGGGACTCCAGGGAATGAGCAGTTCTTC; CDR3aa: CASSLRIYLAGTPGNEQFF
d_gene: NA; abundance: NA; j_gene: TRBJ1-6; v_gene: TRBV27; CDR3nt: TGTGCCAGCACACTGGGGAACAGGCGGAATTCACCCCTCCACTTT; CDR3aa: CASTLGNRRNSPLHF
d_gene: NA; abundance: NA; j_gene: TRBJ1-5; v_gene: TRBV24-1; CDR3nt: TGTGCCACCAGGTCTAGGTACAGGACTAACCGGCCCCAGCATTTT; CDR3aa: CATRSRYRTNRPQHF
d_gene: NA; abundance: NA; j_gene: TRBJ2-3; v_gene: TRBV28; CDR3nt: TGTGCCAGCAGTTTTGCGGGTCGCACAGATACGCAGTATTTT; CDR3aa: CASSFAGRTDTQYF
d_gene: NA; abundance: NA; j_gene: TRBJ1-1; v_gene: TRBV7-9; CDR3nt: TGTGCCAGCAGCTCGACACTCACTGAAGCTTTCTTT; CDR3aa: CASSSTLTEAFF
d_gene: NA; abundance: NA; j_gene: TRBJ2-1; v_gene: TRBV5-1; CDR3nt: TGCGCCAGCAGCTTGGACAGGGTCAACAATGAGCAGTTCTTC; CDR3aa: CASSLDRVNNEQFF
d_gene: NA; abundance: NA; j_gene: TRBJ2-5; v_gene: TRBV5-4; CDR3nt: TGTGCCAGCCCAGACTCGACGGGGGAGACCCAGTACTTC; CDR3aa: CASPDSTGETQYF
d_gene: NA; abundance: NA; j_gene: TRBJ2-7; v_gene: TRBV28; CDR3nt: TGTGCCAGCAGAACCGGGTCCCCCCACGAGCAGTACTTC; CDR3aa: CASRTGSPHEQYF
d_gene: TRBD2; abundance: NA; j_gene: TRBJ2-3; v_gene: TRBV4-2; CDR3nt: TGTGCCAGCAGCCAAGCGGGGGGGCTTGGAGATACGCAGTATTTT; CDR3aa: CASSQAGGLGDTQYF
d_gene: TRBD1; abundance: NA; j_gene: TRBJ2-1; v_gene: TRBV15; CDR3nt: TGTGCCACCAGCAGACCTACCTCCGGACAGGGGGCGCCTCGTAGTGAGTTCTTC; CDR3aa: CATSRPTSGQGAPRSEFF
d_gene: TRBD1; abundance: few; j_gene: TRBJ1-5; v_gene: TRBV2; CDR3nt: TGTGCCAGCAGTGCCGTCGACAGGGCCCCCCAGCATTTT; CDR3aa: CASSAVDRAPQHF
d_gene: TRBD1; abundance: NA; j_gene: TRBJ2-2; v_gene: TRBV5-4; CDR3nt: TGTGCCAGCAGCCCGGACAGGACTAACACCGGGGAGCTGTTTTTT; CDR3aa: CASSPDRTNTGELFF
d_gene: TRBD1; abundance: NA; j_gene: TRBJ1-2; v_gene: TRBV7-9; CDR3nt: TGTGCCAGCAGCAGACAGGGGGCTAAGAACTATGGCTACACCTTC; CDR3aa: CASSRQGAKNYGYTF
d_gene: TRBD1; abundance: NA; j_gene: TRBJ1-5; v_gene: TRBV10-2; CDR3nt: TGCGCCAGCAGTCCTACAGGGGGACAGCCCCAGCATTTT; CDR3aa: CASSPTGGQPQHF
d_gene: NA; abundance: few; j_gene: TRBJ1-2; v_gene: TRBV6-2/TRBV6-3; CDR3nt: TGTGCCAGCAGTTACTTCCCCGGCGAGGTGGCTAACTATGGCTACACCTTC; CDR3aa: CASSYFPGEVANYGYTF
d_gene: TRBD2; abundance: NA; j_gene: TRBJ2-5; v_gene: TRBV6-2/TRBV6-3; CDR3nt: TGTGCCAGCAGTTACTCGGATAGGACTAGACGCCAAGAGACCCAGTACTTC; CDR3aa: CASSYSDRTRRQETQYF
d_gene: NA; abundance: NA; j_gene: TRBJ1-4; v_gene: TRBV2; CDR3nt: TGTGCCAGCAGTACCCGGACTGGTGAAAAACTGTTTTTT; CDR3aa: CASSTRTGEKLFF
d_gene: NA; abundance: once; j_gene: TRBJ1-3; v_gene: TRBV2; CDR3nt: TGTGCCAGCAGTGACTCGGGGAGGGATACTGGAAACACCATATATTTT; CDR3aa: CASSDSGRDTGNTIYF
d_gene: NA; abundance: NA; j_gene: TRBJ2-1; v_gene: TRBV28; CDR3nt: TGTGCCAGCAGTTTCAGCTACAATGAGCAGTTCTTC; CDR3aa: CASSFSYNEQFF
d_gene: TRBD2; abundance: NA; j_gene: TRBJ2-7; v_gene: TRBV19; CDR3nt: TGTGCCAGTACCAATAGGAAGGGACTAGTTTCCGAGCAGTACTTC; CDR3aa: CASTNRKGLVSEQYF
d_gene: NA; abundance: once; j_gene: TRBJ1-2; v_gene: TRBV6-1; CDR3nt: TGTGCCAGCAGTGAACCCTCAACAGGGTGGAATGGCTACACCTTC; CDR3aa: CASSEPSTGWNGYTF
d_gene: NA; abundance: NA; j_gene: TRBJ2-5; v_gene: TRBV15; CDR3nt: TGTGCCACCAGCAGAGATGCTACAGGTCAAGAGACCCAGTACTTC; CDR3aa: CATSRDATGQETQYF
d_gene: TRBD1; abundance: NA; j_gene: TRBJ1-6; v_gene: TRBV28; CDR3nt: TGTGCCAGCAGTCCCGGACAGGGCCATAATTCACCCCTCCACTTT; CDR3aa: CASSPGQGHNSPLHF
d_gene: TRBD2; abundance: NA; j_gene: TRBJ2-7; v_gene: TRBV7-9; CDR3nt: TGTGCCAGCAGCCCCGGGACTAGCGGAGTCTACGAGCAGTACTTC; CDR3aa: CASSPGTSGVYEQYF
d_gene: TRBD1; abundance: few; j_gene: TRBJ2-3; v_gene: TRBV3-1/TRBV3-2; CDR3nt: TGTGCCAGCAGCCCGGGACAGAGCACAGATACGCAGTATTTT; CDR3aa: CASSPGQSTDTQYF